The text below deals with one T cell receptor (beta chain). This clone's antigen is unknown. This may be a read error, as it is one base from a much larger clone. Using a constant-region primer and ProtoScript II reverse transcriptase, TCRbeta-specific cDNA was reverse-transcribed from about 540 ng total RNA. Three nested multiplex PCR rounds, following a slightly modified ARM-PCR procedure, were used to build the TCRbeta libraries. Each of the first two PCR rounds ran for approximately 10 cycles and used multiplex TRBV1-TRBV30 forward primers together with a Cbeta reverse primer. A final 25-cycle PCR with Deep VentR polymerase added sample barcodes and Illumina adapters. Before sequencing, amplicons between 200 and 500 bp were purified from gel using a QIAquick gel extraction kit. TCRbeta amplicons were sequenced on an Illumina HiSeq 2500 with 250-bp paired-end reads. In the source study's methods: Reads were quality-trimmed with Trimmomatic v0.33, and paired reads were merged with FLASH v1.2.11 to recover full CDR3 sequences. V, D and J germline segments were assigned to the rearranged TCRbeta sequences by MiGEC v1.2.1b. Clonotype statistics, along with Shannon-Wiener diversity indices, were calculated using VDJtools v1.0.0. To reduce sampling bias, subsequent analyses other than the diversity analysis used only the 250 most abundant clonotypes in each sample. Using fastp trimming at Q25 and MiXCR clonotype assembly, TCRdb reanalyzed the public sequencing data and kept in-frame beta chains. Every CDR3 protein is listed once, alongside the most common genes and DNA of its rows. The V and J calls follow TCRdb's processing rather than the paper's. The sample table holds some 130,000 distinct CDR3 sequences, of which 65% to 75% were seen once. The top ten clonotypes cover more than 8% of the sample.

Total RNA and DNA were co-extracted from about 19-30 mg of bulk tissue with the AllPrep DNA/RNA mini kit, without cell sorting. Five patients with histopathologically diagnosed primary liver carcinoma underwent surgical resection in China between November 2015 and March 2016. At the time of sampling, the patients were treatment-naive and had chronic HBV infection. Fresh tumor and adjacent tissue pieces were bisected, with one half stored in RNAlater at -80 degrees C and the other half sent for histology. This entry belongs to a study of tumor-infiltrating lymphocytes in primary liver carcinoma (dated by TCRdb to 2016 to 2017). For the wider study: The five patients, three men and two women aged 30 to 69 years, had hepatocellular carcinoma (four) or combined HCC and intrahepatic cholangiocarcinoma (one). The five patients had tumors staged T1-T3 N0M0, with maximum diameters ranging from 4.2 to 10 cm. Each sample produced about 3.5 to 7.13 million productive TCRbeta reads, and read depth showed no significant difference between tissue types. Across five regions of each liver tumor, along with adjacent normal tissue and blood, the study brought together TCRbeta repertoire sequencing, expression microarrays and whole-exome sequencing. TCRbeta repertoire sequencing covered 35 or so specimens from 5 patients: 25 tumor regions, 5 adjacent noncancerous liver tissues and 5 peripheral blood samples. Repertoires from technical replicates were highly reproducible, with mean shared-clone rates approximately 0.9 and correlation coefficients above 0.95.

Overall study outcomes, separate from this receptor: Since the samples were bulk and unsorted, there was no way to compare CD4+ and CD8+ T cell repertoires. Repertoire overlap was higher between tumor regions (mean around 36%) than tumor-adjacent (approximately 17%) or tumor-blood (approximately 14%) pairs, consistent with antigen-driven expansion. Compared with blood, tumors had a significantly larger share of the repertoire taken up by the top 250 clones (p = 0.039). The study included only a handful of patients, and the authors note findings should be validated in a larger study. Only the TCR beta chain was sequenced, which likely underestimates true repertoire diversity because unpaired alpha chains were not captured.

The CDR3 holds 15 amino acids from the cysteine to the phenylalanine. The CDR3 DNA has 45 bases and is translated from base 1. CDR1 SGHRS and CDR2 YFSETQ are derived from the germline V gene. The V gene is TRBV5-1 and the J gene is TRBJ2-5; the D gene is not confidently resolved. What was sequenced was tumor-adjacent normal liver tissue. This TCR was recovered from a woman aged 60-70 years with primary liver carcinoma and hepatitis B virus infection. DNA sequence: TGCGCCAGCAGCTTGGCCTCCCAGAGACAAGGGACCCAGTACTTC. It translates as CASSLASQRQGTQYF.